The text below deals with one T cell receptor beta chain. The data are from a study of CD8 T cells in ankylosing spondylitis. Per germline, CDR1 SNHLY and CDR2 FYNNEI. With 4 bases removed from V and 4 bases from J, the gap between germline ends came to 17 bases. The CDR3 is 16 residues long. Quantitative 5'-RACE with molecular barcodes generated TCR beta libraries. TCRdb independently ran MiXCR on the 5' RACE reads; one entry per CDR3 protein. The data show under 170,000 distinct CDR3 sequences, 44% seen once. The J gene is TRBJ2-1, the V gene TRBV2; tentatively, D is TRBD2 (6 bases). The sequence was collected from a male donor with ankylosing spondylitis. The source material was synovial fluid, either unsorted or a sorted T cell fraction (not recorded which). CDR3 residues: CASSARVIADYNEQFF. The CDR3 coding sequence is TGTGCCAGCAGTGCCAGGGTAATAGCGGATTACAATGAGCAGTTCTTC. The complete variable domain, with remaining parts taken from reference TRBV2 and TRBJ2-1, reads EPEVTQTPSHQVTQMGQEVILRCVPISNHLYFYWYRQILGQKVEFLVSFYNNEISEKSEIFDDQFSVERPDGSNFTLKIRSTKLEDSAMYFCASSARVIADYNEQFFGPGTRLTVL.